This entry features one T cell receptor (beta chain) sequence. These data originate in a study of blood T cell repertoires in COVID-19. Clones were read by immunoSEQ multiplex PCR, and TCRdb kept only the in-frame ones, dropping some. The sample includes 55,000 to 80,000 clones, approximately 92% of them seen just once. V lost 5 bases and J 7 bases, leaving 11 bases between the germline ends. The CDR3 runs to 12 residues. CDR1 and CDR2 from the germline V gene are SEHNR and FQNEAQ (reference sequence). The sequence came from a man between 45 and 60 years old with acute or convalescent COVID-19. The gene calls are TRBV7-9 and TRBJ1-2; no clear D gene. What was sequenced was peripheral blood. This CDR3 reads CASSTAPGGYTF. The CDR3 region has the DNA TGTGCCAGCAGCACAGCCCCAGGTGGCTACACCTTC.